The 17 T cell receptor beta chains presented below share a single source sample, sequenced in a study of molecular identifiers for immune sequencing clone quantification. TCRdb passed the PCR reads through MiXCR, listing each CDR3 protein once. This sample has fewer than 350,000 distinct CDR3 sequences, with roughly a quarter found just once. The sequenced sample was naive CD8+ T cells from blood, with Jurkat cell RNA spiked in. Subset described: FACS-sorted CD8+CD4-CCR7+CD45RA+ naive T cells. These receptors originate from a human donor in good health. Some libraries in this study had Jurkat cell RNA spiked in.

The gene calls are TRBV4-2 and TRBJ2-1; D is uncertain. CDR1 is LGHNA and CDR2 is YNFKEQ in the germline V gene. This CDR3 is 18 amino acids long. Trimming removed 4 bases from V and 5 bases from J, with 24 bases in between. CDR3: CASSRSPMHDGTDNEQFF. CDR3 nucleotide sequence: TGTGCCAGCAGCCGAAGTCCCATGCATGACGGAACGGACAATGAGCAGTTCTTC.

This clonotype was seen at least ten times. The rearrangement uses TRBV7-9 and TRBJ2-3; 9 nucleotides align to TRBD2. Trimming took 3 bases from V and 2 from J; bases not matched to a gene: 9. The CDR3 is made up of 17 amino acids. Germline lookup yields CDR1 SEHNR and CDR2 FQNEAQ (reference sequence). In DNA, the CDR3 is TGTGCCAGCAGCTTCGTTGGAGCGGGGGGCAACACAGATACGCAGTATTTT. Protein: CASSFVGAGGNTDTQYF.

Ten or more counts support this clonotype. The rearrangement joins TRBV5-1 to TRBJ1-5; the D gene is possibly TRBD1 (6 bases). V was pared by 1 base and J by 2 bases, with 10 bases between. The CDR3 covers 15 residues. Looked up from germline, CDR1 is SGHRS and CDR2 is YFSETQ. Here the CDR3 reads CASSLSGGRNQPQHF. The CDR3 DNA sequence: TGCGCCAGCAGCTTGAGCGGGGGGCGCAATCAGCCCCAGCATTTT.

This clonotype has at least ten counts. This chain connects TRBV29-1 to TRBJ1-3; the D is unclear. The CDR3 extends over 15 amino acids. The germline V gene encodes CDR1 SQVTM and CDR2 ANQGSEA. The V end lost 1 base, the J end lost 0 bases, and 10 bases lay between the germline ends. The CDR3 reads CSVEVWSFSGNTIYF. The CDR3, as DNA: TGCAGCGTTGAAGTTTGGAGCTTCTCTGGAAACACCATATATTTT.

This chain uses TRBV7-9 with TRBJ2-3; 7 nucleotides align to TRBD1. With 8 bases clipped from V and 4 bases from J, the junction kept 15 bases outside the gene matches. The CDR3 is 16 amino acids. Germline V CDR1 and CDR2: SEHNR, FQNEAQ (reference sequence). Written as DNA, the CDR3 is TGTGCCAGCTCAAGTCCAAAGGACAGGTTAGCAGATACGCAGTATTTT. It specifies CASSSPKDRLADTQYF.

Concerning this clonotype itself: This may come from a read error, since a much larger clone is one base off. The chain carries TRBV5-1 and TRBJ2-5; D gene uncertain. Germline lookup yields CDR1 SGHRS and CDR2 YFSETQ. CDR3 length: 16 amino acids. V lost 2 bases and J lost 0, with 14 bases in between. The CDR3 region is CASSFESPSYQETQYF. The CDR3 bases are TGCGCCAGCAGCTTTGAGTCACCATCGTACCAAGAGACCCAGTACTTC.

With regard to this clonotype: A much bigger clone sits one base away, suggesting this may be a read error. The rearrangement uses TRBV29-1 and TRBJ2-5; D is unclear. Germline V gene sequence: CDR1 SQVTM, CDR2 ANQGSEA. The CDR3 is 15 amino acids. The CDR3 DNA is TGCAGCGCCGAAGACACAGCTTACACTCAAGAGACCCCGTACTTC. Its translation is CSAEDTAYTQETPYF.

This clonotype has ten or more counts. This chain uses TRBV30 with TRBJ1-1; D remains ambiguous. Trimming removed 1 base at V and 1 base at J, with 7 bases between. Germline CDR1 is GTSNPN and CDR2 is SVGIG (reference sequence). The CDR3 is made up of 13 amino acids. For the CDR3, the DNA is TGTGCCTGGAGTGCGCAAGGGAACACTGAAGCTTTCTTT. Its translation is CAWSAQGNTEAFF. The variable domain in full, with the rest retrieved from reference TRBV30 and TRBJ1-1, is SQTIHQWPATLVQPVGSPLSLECTVEGTSNPNLYWYRQAAGRGLQLLFYSVGIGQISSEVPQNLSASRPQDRQFILSSKKLLLSDSGFYLCAWSAQGNTEAFFGQGTRLTVV.

The V call is TRBV7-6, the J call TRBJ2-7; 7 bases map to TRBD1. Germline lookup yields CDR1 SGHVS and CDR2 FNYEAQ. The CDR3 covers 13 residues. The J segment lost 9 bases and the V segment lost 4 bases, leaving 9 bases of the junction unmatched. Here the CDR3 reads CASSSPQGSAQYF. The DNA for the CDR3 is TGTGCCAGCAGCTCGCCACAGGGGTCCGCGCAGTACTTC.

The rearrangement links TRBV11-2 to TRBJ2-1, with D perhaps TRBD2 (6 bases). CDR3 length: 17 residues. Germline-derived CDR1 and CDR2 are SGHAT and FQNNGV. V lost 1 base, J lost 1 base, and 14 bases lay in between. This CDR3 is CASSLVAAGTSYNEQFF. CDR3 nucleotide sequence: TGTGCCAGCAGCTTAGTAGCGGCAGGGACTTCCTACAATGAGCAGTTCTTC.

On this clonotype itself: A clone one base away is much larger, so this may be a read error. The chain couples TRBV20-1 to TRBJ2-7; D is possibly TRBD2 (6 bases). With 3 bases removed from V and 2 bases from J, the gap between germline ends came to 11 bases. Germline V CDR1 and CDR2: DFQATT, SNEGSKA (reference sequence). This CDR3 region has 13 residues. CDR3 in DNA: TGCAGTGCTAGGAGGACTACTGCCTACGAGCAGTACTTC. It encodes CSARRTTAYEQYF.

This chain uses TRBV5-5 with TRBJ1-1; weak D call: TRBD1 (5 bases). V was shortened by 1 base and J by 5 bases, with 12 bases between the two germline ends. The CDR3 is made up of 14 amino acids. Germline CDR1 and CDR2: SGHKS and YYEKEE (reference sequence). DNA for the CDR3: TGTGCCAGCAGCTTGTGGGGGGATTTGACTGAAGCTTTCTTT. Its protein product is CASSLWGDLTEAFF.

Ten or more counts support this clonotype. The rearrangement links TRBV13 to TRBJ2-7; possible D gene TRBD1, 5 bases. The CDR3 has 13 amino acids. Trimming cost V 5 bases and J 4 bases, with 12 bases left between them. From germline, CDR1 is PRHDT and CDR2 FYEKMQ (reference sequence). Here the CDR3 DNA reads TGTGCCAGCAGCACATACAAGGGGTACGAGCAGTACTTC. Translation: CASSTYKGYEQYF.

A remark on this clonotype: Germline and junction disagree at one end, which may indicate a read error. This sequence joins TRBV9 and TRBJ1-1; D is undetermined. CDR1 and CDR2 (germline): SGDLS, YYNGEE. The CDR3 is made up of 13 amino acids. CDR3 sequence: CASSVGEGTAAFF. Here the CDR3 DNA reads TGTGCCAGCAGCGTAGGGGAAGGCACTGCAGCTTTCTTT.

This clonotype showed up just a few times. This chain uses TRBV12-3 or TRBV12-4 with TRBJ1-4; no clear D gene. The CDR3 is 14 residues long. V lost 6 bases and J 3 bases, leaving 11 bases between the germline ends. Written as DNA, the CDR3 is TGTGCCAGCAGCCGCCAAGGAGCTAATGAAAAACTGTTTTTT. Its translation: CASSRQGANEKLFF.

This clonotype was observed a few times. V gene TRBV14 combines with J gene TRBJ2-1, with D unclear. Looked up from germline, CDR1 is SGHDN and CDR2 is FVKESK. CDR3 length equals 19 residues. Trimming cost V 1 base and J 3 bases, with 22 bases left between them. The CDR3 protein is CASSQADPPDSEYYNEQFF. CDR3 nucleotide sequence: TGTGCCAGCAGCCAAGCAGACCCCCCCGACTCGGAGTACTACAATGAGCAGTTCTTC.

The chain combines TRBV19 with TRBJ2-3, with 9 bases identical to TRBD2. The CDR3 contains 16 residues. Germline CDR1 reads LNHDA; CDR2 reads SQIVND (reference sequence). The J segment lost 4 bases and the V segment lost 1 base, leaving 6 bases of the junction unmatched. CDR3: CASSIAVAGDPDTQYF. The CDR3 DNA follows: TGTGCCAGTAGTATAGCGGTAGCGGGGGACCCAGATACGCAGTATTTT.